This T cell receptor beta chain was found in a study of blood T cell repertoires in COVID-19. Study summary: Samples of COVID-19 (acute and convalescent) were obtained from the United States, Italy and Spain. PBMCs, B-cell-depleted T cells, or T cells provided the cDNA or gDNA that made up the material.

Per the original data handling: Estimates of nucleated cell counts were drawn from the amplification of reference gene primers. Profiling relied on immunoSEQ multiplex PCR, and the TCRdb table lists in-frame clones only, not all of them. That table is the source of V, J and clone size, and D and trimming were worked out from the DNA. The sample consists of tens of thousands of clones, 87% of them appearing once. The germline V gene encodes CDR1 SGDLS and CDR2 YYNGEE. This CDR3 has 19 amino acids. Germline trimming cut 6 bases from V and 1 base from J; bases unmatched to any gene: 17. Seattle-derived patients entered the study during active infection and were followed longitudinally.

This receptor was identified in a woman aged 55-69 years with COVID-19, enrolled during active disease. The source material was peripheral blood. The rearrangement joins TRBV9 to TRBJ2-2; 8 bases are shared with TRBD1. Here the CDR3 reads CASTAPGTGPQRNTGELFF. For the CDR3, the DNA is TGTGCCAGCACCGCACCTGGGACAGGCCCTCAACGGAACACCGGGGAGCTGTTTTTT.